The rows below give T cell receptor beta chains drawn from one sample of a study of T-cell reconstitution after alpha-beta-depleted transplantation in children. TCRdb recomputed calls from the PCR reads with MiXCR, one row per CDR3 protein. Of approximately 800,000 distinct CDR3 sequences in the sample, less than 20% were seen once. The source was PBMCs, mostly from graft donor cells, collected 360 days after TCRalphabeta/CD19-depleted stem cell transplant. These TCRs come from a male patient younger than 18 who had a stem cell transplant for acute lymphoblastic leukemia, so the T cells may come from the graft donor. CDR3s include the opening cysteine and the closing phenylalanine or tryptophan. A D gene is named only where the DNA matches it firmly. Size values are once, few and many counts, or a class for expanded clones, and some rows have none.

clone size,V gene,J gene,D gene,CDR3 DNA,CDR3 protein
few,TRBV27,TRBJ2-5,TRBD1,TGTGCCAGCAATTTCAGGGGGCGCAAGGAGACCCAGTACTTC,CASNFRGRKETQYF
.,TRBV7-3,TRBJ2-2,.,TGTGCCAGCAGCTTAACAGGTGAATTGCCTACGAACACCGGGGAGCTGTTTTTT,CASSLTGELPTNTGELFF
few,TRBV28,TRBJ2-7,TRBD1,TGTGCCAGCAGTGAGACAGGGGGGGTCCCCTACGAGCAGTACTTC,CASSETGGVPYEQYF
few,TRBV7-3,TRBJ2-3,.,TGTGCCAGCAGCTCCAGGGTTTCCGATACGCAGTATTTT,CASSSRVSDTQYF
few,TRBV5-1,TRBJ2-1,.,TGCGCCAGCAGCTCGTCACAGGGCTCCTACAATGAGCAGTTCTTC,CASSSSQGSYNEQFF
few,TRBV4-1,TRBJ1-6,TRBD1,TGCGCCAGCAGCCAGGGGACAGGGCACTTAGGAAATTCACCCCTCCACTTT,CASSQGTGHLGNSPLHF
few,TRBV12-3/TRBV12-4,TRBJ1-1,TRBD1,TGTGCCAGCATCCCCGGACAGGGGAAGACTGAAGCTTTCTTT,CASIPGQGKTEAFF
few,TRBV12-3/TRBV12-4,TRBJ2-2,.,TGTGCCAGCAGTTTCGGACCCTACTCCGGGGAGCTGTTTTTT,CASSFGPYSGELFF
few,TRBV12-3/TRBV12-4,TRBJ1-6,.,TGTGCCAGCAGGGAGGGGACGGAAGATAATTCACCCCTCCACTTT,CASREGTEDNSPLHF
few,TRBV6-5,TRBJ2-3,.,TGTGCCAGCAGTTACTCCAATGGAGCTAGCGCTCGCACAGATACGCAGTATTTT,CASSYSNGASARTDTQYF
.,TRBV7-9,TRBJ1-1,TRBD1,TGTGCCAGCAGCTCAGGGGGGCGTTTGGGAGCTTTCTTT,CASSSGGRLGAFF
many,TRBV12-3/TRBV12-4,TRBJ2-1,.,TGTGCCAGCAGGAAAACCGGGACAAAAGGCGGTGAGCAGTTCTTC,CASRKTGTKGGEQFF
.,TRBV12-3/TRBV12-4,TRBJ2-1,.,TGTGCCAGCAGTTTAGGAGGACAATTCCAGTTCTTC,CASSLGGQFQFF
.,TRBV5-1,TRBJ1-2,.,TGCGCCAGCAGCTTGGTAGGGGACGGCTATGGCTACACCTTC,CASSLVGDGYGYTF
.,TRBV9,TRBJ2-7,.,TGTGCCAGCAGCGTTACTAGCTTAAGATACGAGCAGTACTTC,CASSVTSLRYEQYF
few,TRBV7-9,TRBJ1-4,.,TGTGCCAGCAGCTTAGCCACCTTTACAGGGCCTAATGAAAAACTGTTTTTT,CASSLATFTGPNEKLFF
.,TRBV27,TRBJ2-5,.,TGTGCCAGCAGTTTATTCTGGCAAGAGACCCAGTACTTC,CASSLFWQETQYF
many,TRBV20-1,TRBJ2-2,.,TGCAGTGCCCAGCCGGGACAGAACACCGGGGAGCTGTTTTTT,CSAQPGQNTGELFF
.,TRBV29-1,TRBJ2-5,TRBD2,TGCAGCGTTGAACTAGCGGTCCAAGAGACCCAGTACTTC,CSVELAVQETQYF
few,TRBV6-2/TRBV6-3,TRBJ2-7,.,TGTGCCAGCAGTTACTCGACGGGCAATCAGGTACTTTACTTC,CASSYSTGNQVLYF
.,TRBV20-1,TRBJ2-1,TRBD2,TGCAGTGCTAGAGCGGGAGGGCAGATTGAGCAGTTCTTC,CSARAGGQIEQFF
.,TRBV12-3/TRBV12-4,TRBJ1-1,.,TGTGCCAGCAGGGATTGGCAGACCGGCACTGAAGCTTTCTTT,CASRDWQTGTEAFF
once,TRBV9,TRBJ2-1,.,TGTGCCAGCAGCGTAGATGGTGATAATGAGCAGTTCTTC,CASSVDGDNEQFF
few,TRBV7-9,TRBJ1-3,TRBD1,TGTGCCAGCAGCTTAGCGACAGGGATGGGAAACACCATATATTTT,CASSLATGMGNTIYF
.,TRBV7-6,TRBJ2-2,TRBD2,TGTGCCAGCAGCTTGGGCGAGGCACTAGCGGGAGGGAACACCGGGGAGCTGTTTTTT,CASSLGEALAGGNTGELFF
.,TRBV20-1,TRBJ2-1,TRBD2,TGCAGTGCTAGCGGGACTAGCGGGGGGAGGTCATACAATGAGCAGTTCTTC,CSASGTSGGRSYNEQFF
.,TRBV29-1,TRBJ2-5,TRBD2,TGCAGCGCTCTCCGGGTGGGAGGGAGTACAGAGACCCAGTACTTC,CSALRVGGSTETQYF
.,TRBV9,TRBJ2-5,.,TGTGCCAGCACCTCCTCGGTAGGCCGAGGGGAGACCCAGTACTTC,CASTSSVGRGETQYF
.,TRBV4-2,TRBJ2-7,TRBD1,TGTGCCAGCAGCCAGTCCCGGGACAGGCGCATTGAGCAGTACTTC,CASSQSRDRRIEQYF